This TCR beta chain was observed in a study of graft-versus-host responses after intestinal transplantation listed by TCRdb under 2021. Background on the whole study: Recipients received multivisceral, liver-intestinal, or isolated intestinal transplants. Bulk TCR-beta CDR3 sequencing was used to track graft-versus-host and host-versus-graft alloreactive T cell clones in the graft, circulation and bone marrow after intestinal transplantation. Instead of going to the commercial service, samples from three later patients were sequenced in-house on an Illumina MiSeq and processed with MiXCR. Every recipient was given anti-thymocyte globulin induction, followed by around three years of maintenance tacrolimus and steroids. Donor T cell macrochimerism was defined as a peak of at least 4% donor T cells among recipient peripheral blood mononuclear cells. Alloreactive clones were identified by sequencing pre-transplant mixed lymphocyte reaction products and comparing them with unstimulated pre-transplant donor and recipient T cells. The cohort enrolled 20 to 30 intestinal transplant recipients including one retransplant, and 3 patients lacking pretransplant specimens were excluded.

Broader findings and caveats from the paper: GvH clones were found in recipient bone marrow, and some of the GvH clones appeared earlier in ileal mucosa or blood, which is consistent with an intestinal mucosal origin. Early after transplant, declines in HvG clones were associated with peak levels of circulating GvH clones. The relatively low number and heterogeneity of intestinal transplant patients limited the conclusions. High GvH to HvG T cell clonal ratios were observed in the allografts of patients with donor T cell macrochimerism.

This clone was detected once. The target of this receptor is not known. No much larger clone is present one base from it, and per-base qualities are unavailable. The time point label, read with the paper, signifies: cells obtained before transplantation from donor or recipient. CD3+CD4+ and CD3+CD8+ populations were FACS-sorted from unstimulated pre-transplant donor and recipient cells taken from spleen or lymph nodes. Receptor amplification or capture employed the immunoSEQ multiplex PCR assay. For most patients, genomic DNA was isolated with the Qiagen DNeasy Blood and Tissue Kit and sent frozen to Adaptive Biotechnologies for TCR sequencing. For most patients, high-throughput TCR-beta CDR3 sequencing of genomic DNA was performed by Adaptive Biotechnologies. In the paper's pipeline: TCR sequencing data were retrieved from Adaptive's ImmunoSEQ software for 18 patients, whereas a few other patients were processed with MiXCR and VDJtools. CD4 versus CD8 sorting errors were corrected by removing sequences found in both subsets at a frequency ratio below 5:1. CDR3 nucleotide sequences shared between donor and recipient were removed because their origin could not be assigned. At least 2-fold expansion over unstimulated cells and a minimum CFSE-low frequency of 0.002% (template counts) or 0.001% (read counts) were required for clones to be classified as alloreactive. Clones were considered mappable if detected in sequenced pre-transplant spleen, lymph node, or MLR CFSE-low populations of the donor or recipient. Cumulative frequency of alloreactive clones was calculated as a percentage of all sequences weighted by copy number. The table comes from immuneACCESS by way of TCRdb, which keeps in-frame sequences with V and J called. Part of the clones is missing from these tables; in studies checked, under half for an unresolved V gene and the rest for unknown reasons. V and J calls and clone size follow that table, whereas D and trimming were derived from the DNA. Here the sample has more than 80,000 clones; less than 90% occur a single time. The ten top clones hold about a sixth of the sample.

Inclusive of the bounding cysteine and phenylalanine, the CDR3 is 15 residues long. Only CDR3 DNA remains: 45 bases, in frame from the first base. V is cut back by 0 bases and J by 10 bases, with 8 bases in the junction unmatched. In the germline V gene, CDR1 corresponds to LGHNA and CDR2 to YNFKEQ. The rearrangement combines TRBV4-2 with TRBJ2-1; 8 junctional bases match TRBD2. The specimen was unstimulated CD8+ T cells sorted from spleen or lymph node cells, collected before intestinal transplant. This sequence originates from a human donor who received an intestinal transplant. The CDR3 reads as follows: CASSQEDGSGNEQFF. Read as DNA, the sequence is TGTGCCAGCAGCCAAGAAGATGGTAGCGGGAACGAGCAGTTCTTC.